Below, 32 T cell receptor beta chains from the same sample are listed, as sequenced in a study of T cells in Graves' hyperthyroidism and ophthalmopathy. The TCR beta CDR3 regions underwent amplification using RNA transcripts as the source. HTBI primers drove first-round RT-PCR of the TCR CDR3. MiXCR, applied by TCRdb to the multiplex PCR reads, yields one record per CDR3 protein. Seen here are roughly 710,000 distinct CDR3 sequences, under 45% observed once, and the top ten hold less than 35%. Input material: blood. These receptors were obtained from a woman aged 40 to 49 with Graves' hyperthyroidism.

About this clonotype: This may be a read error: a much more frequent sequence differs by one nucleotide. This chain uses TRBV20-1 with TRBJ2-5; 9 bases match TRBD2. The V gene's germline CDR1 is DFQATT and CDR2 SNEGSKA (reference sequence). CDR3 length: 14 residues. Losses at the gene ends were 7 bases for V and 5 bases for J; bases not matched to a gene: 11. The CDR3 sequence: CSGRVAGVQETQYF. DNA for the CDR3: TGCAGTGGGAGAGTAGCGGGAGTGCAGGAGACCCAGTACTTC.

This clonotype has just a few counts. V and J are TRBV4-1 and TRBJ1-5, with 7 positions matching TRBD1. This CDR3 is built from 17 residues. The germline V gene has CDR1 MGHRA and CDR2 YSYEKL. V trimming: 4 bases; J trimming: 2 bases; junction bases outside the gene matches: 11. CDR3 in amino acids: CASSLVRQGMGNQPQHF. The CDR3 bases are TGCGCCAGCAGCCTCGTTCGACAGGGCATGGGCAATCAGCCCCAGCATTTT.

The chain joins TRBV2 to TRBJ1-2, with 7 positions matching TRBD1. This CDR3 spans 16 amino acids. V was clipped by 4 bases and J by 2 bases; unmatched bases: 10. The germline CDR1 and CDR2 sequences are SNHLY and FYNNEI. DNA for the CDR3: TGTGCCAGCAGTGCCTACAGGGGCAGCCCAAACTATGGCTACACCTTC. This codes for CASSAYRGSPNYGYTF.

This clonotype was seen only once. The limits of the CDR3 on the DNA are not certain, so only TCRdb's listed CDR3 is given. The CDR3: CASSFYICSARTGDQPQHF. The rearrangement links TRBV7-9 to TRBJ1-5; the D call of TRBD1 is as the table states it, not checked on the DNA. With termini counted, the CDR3 has 19 amino acids. From germline, CDR1 is SEHNR and CDR2 FQNEAQ (reference sequence).

This chain connects TRBV7-2 to TRBJ1-5; D possibly corresponds to TRBD1 (5 bases). There are 14 residues in the CDR3. With 6 bases removed from V and 5 bases from J, the gap between germline ends came to 14 bases. Germline assignment: CDR1 SGHTA and CDR2 FQGNSA. CDR3 sequence reads: CASRTRDGYQPQHF. CDR3 DNA sequence: TGTGCCAGCAGGACCCGGGACGGATATCAGCCCCAGCATTTT. The full variable domain, in which reference TRBV7-2 and TRBJ1-5 provide the parts outside the CDR3, is GAGVSQSPSNKVTEKGKDVELRCDPISGHTALYWYRQSLGQGLEFLIYFQGNSAPDKSGLPSDRFSAERTGGSVSTLTIQRTQQEDSAVYLCASRTRDGYQPQHFGDGTRLSIL.

The chain recombines TRBV10-2 with TRBJ2-7, with TRBD2 matching 10 bases. Germline loops: CDR1 WSHSY, CDR2 SAAADI. CDR3 size: 13 residues. Trimming took 0 bases from V and 7 from J; bases not matched to a gene: 0. The DNA of the CDR3 is TGCGCCAGCAGTGAGTCACTAGCGGGAGAGCAGTACTTC. Amino acid sequence: CASSESLAGEQYF.

This clonotype came up many times. The V gene is TRBV19, the J gene TRBJ1-2; D is unresolved. V was pared by 8 bases and J by 2 bases, with 15 bases between. The germline CDR1 and CDR2 sequences are LNHDA and SQIVND (reference sequence). The CDR3 sequence is 14 residues long. Here the CDR3 reads CASHPFDRNYGYTF. The CDR3 DNA reads TGTGCCAGTCACCCATTCGACCGAAACTATGGCTACACCTTC.

A single count supports this clonotype. In nucleotides, the CDR3 is TGTGCCAGCAGTGACCCCCAAGATACAGCCTTCGGGAGGTTGACCTACGAGCAGTACTTC. It yields the protein CASSDPQDTAFGRLTYEQYF. This rearrangement joins TRBV6-4 to TRBJ2-7; 7 bases are a match to TRBD2. The CDR3 covers 20 residues. Germline values: CDR1 MRHNA, CDR2 SNTAGT. The V gene end was trimmed by 2 bases and the J gene end by 2 bases; junction bases not matched to a gene: 21.

The chain has TRBV10-2 and TRBJ1-1; 12 positions agree with TRBD1. CDR1 is WSHSY, CDR2 SAAADI, per germline. V shed 7 bases and J 7 bases; nucleotides not matched to a gene: 10. This CDR3 contains 15 residues. CDR3 loop: CASMKGGQGAGEAFF. DNA of the CDR3: TGCGCCAGCATGAAGGGGGGACAGGGGGCTGGTGAAGCTTTCTTT.

A few counts support this clonotype. This chain uses TRBV7-2 with TRBJ2-2, with D unresolved. V was trimmed by 4 bases and J by 6 bases, leaving 12 bases between them. The germline CDR1 and CDR2 sequences are SGHTA and FQGNSA. The CDR3 contains 14 residues. The CDR3 spells CASSSKPRSGELFF. The CDR3 bases are TGTGCCAGCAGCTCTAAACCCCGATCCGGGGAGCTGTTTTTT.

This sequence joins TRBV3-1 and TRBJ2-7, with a tentative D call TRBD1 (5 bases). Germline CDR1 reads LGHDT; CDR2 reads YNNKEL (reference sequence). The CDR3 covers 14 residues. V dropped 3 bases and J dropped 6 bases, with 15 bases sitting between them. The CDR3: CASSQRRTGGEQYF. CDR3 nucleotide sequence: TGTGCCAGCAGCCAGAGGCGTACAGGTGGCGAGCAGTACTTC.

Ten or more counts support this clonotype. This chain links TRBV9 with TRBJ1-2, with no clear D. Per germline, CDR1 SGDLS and CDR2 YYNGEE. The CDR3 has 13 residues. V was shortened by 0 bases and J by 8 bases, with 11 bases between the two germline ends. The chain's CDR3 is CASSVGQALGYTF. The CDR3 nucleotides read TGTGCCAGCAGCGTAGGCCAGGCATTGGGCTACACCTTC.

This clonotype was counted only a few times. The chain combines TRBV28 with TRBJ2-7; D unclear. The CDR3 is made up of 12 amino acids. Between the trimmed V and J ends, which lost 3 bases and 3 bases, there was a span of 6 bases. In germline, CDR1 is MDHEN, CDR2 SYDVKM. CDR3 amino acids: CASSLIDYEQYF. DNA for the CDR3: TGTGCCAGCAGTTTGATTGACTACGAGCAGTACTTC.

This clonotype was counted many times. The chain links TRBV2 to TRBJ2-6; D is uncertain. Per germline, CDR1 SNHLY and CDR2 FYNNEI. Trimming cost V 4 bases and J 0 bases, with 7 bases left between them. This CDR3 contains 15 residues. The CDR3 DNA reads TGTGCCAGCAGTGCGCTGACCTCTGGGGCCAACGTCCTGACTTTC. Translation gives CASSALTSGANVLTF.

This clonotype has a count of ten or more. V usage is TRBV29-1 and J usage is TRBJ2-7, with 9 bases identical to TRBD2. The CDR3 totals 14 residues. CDR1 and CDR2 (germline): SQVTM, ANQGSEA. V gave up 2 bases and J gave up 5 bases; unmatched junction bases: 7. CDR3 nucleotide sequence: TGCAGCGTTGAAAAGGGGACTAGCATCGACGAGCAGTACTTC. Encoded protein: CSVEKGTSIDEQYF.

The chain links TRBV10-1 to TRBJ2-7; D is possibly TRBD1 or TRBD2 (6 bases each). In germline, CDR1 is WNHNN, CDR2 SYGVQD (reference sequence). The germline V and J ends were trimmed by 6 bases and 4 bases, with 16 bases remaining between them. This CDR3 is built from 14 residues. CDR3 DNA: TGCGCCAGCAGCCAAGAGACGGGGGCTTACGAGCAGTACTTC. Translated: CASSQETGAYEQYF.

This clonotype was found a few times. The V gene is TRBV28, the J gene TRBJ2-5; no clear D gene. Looked up from germline, CDR1 is MDHEN and CDR2 is SYDVKM. The CDR3 consists of 10 residues. Trimming removed 8 bases at V and 8 bases at J, with 9 bases between. CDR3 DNA: TGTGCCAGCGGGTATGGAACCCAGTACTTC. It encodes CASGYGTQYF.

This clonotype was counted ten times or more. This chain joins TRBV9 and TRBJ1-5, with TRBD1 identical over 8 bases. Germline CDR1 and CDR2: SGDLS and YYNGEE. J was trimmed by 1 base and V by 2 bases; bases with no gene match: 5. The CDR3 contains 16 residues. The DNA of the CDR3 is TGTGCCAGCAGCGTCGGGACAGGAGGGAGCAATCAGCCCCAGCATTTT. Translating gives CASSVGTGGSNQPQHF.

In the case of this clonotype: At one end the junction does not follow the germline gene, possibly because of a read error. CDR3 region: CAIEGTAGELLF. The DNA for the CDR3 is TGTGCCATCGAGGGTACCGCCGGGGAGCTGCTTTTT. This chain uses TRBV10-3 with TRBJ2-2, with D maybe TRBD2 (5 bases). The germline gives CDR1 ENHRY, CDR2 SYGVKD. CDR3 length: 12 amino acids.

This clonotype was seen repeatedly, ten times or more. The chain employs TRBV7-9 and TRBJ1-1; weak D call: TRBD1 (6 bases). The CDR3 length is 17 residues. V was pared by 4 bases and J by 3 bases, with 21 bases between. Germline V CDR1 and CDR2: SEHNR, FQNEAQ (reference sequence). CDR3 residues: CASSSPGGRISDTEAFF. The CDR3 nucleotides are TGTGCCAGCAGCTCTCCCGGGGGCAGGATTTCGGACACTGAAGCTTTCTTT.

The gene calls are TRBV4-3 and TRBJ1-2, with TRBD1 matching 10 bases. CDR1 LGHNA and CDR2 YSLEER come from the germline V gene. This CDR3 has 14 amino acids. V dropped 3 bases and J dropped 4; count of bases not matched to a gene: 2. CDR3 loop: CASSHDRGPYGYTF. CDR3 coding DNA: TGCGCCAGCAGCCACGACAGGGGGCCCTATGGCTACACCTTC.

A note on this clonotype: A read error may explain this, as a much larger clone is one base away. The rearrangement uses TRBV5-1 and TRBJ2-7; D gene uncertain. Trimming left V 2 bases short and J 5 bases short, with 8 bases between. The length of the CDR3 is 12 residues. From germline, CDR1 is SGHRS and CDR2 YFSETQ. CDR3 sequence (DNA): TGCGCCAGCAGCTTAATGGGCAACGAGCAGTACTTC. Its protein is CASSLMGNEQYF.

This clonotype was picked up a small number of times. This chain's CDR3 is CASSTRRDRAYEQYF. In nucleotides, the CDR3 is TGTGCCAGTAGTACCCGCCGGGACAGGGCCTACGAGCAGTACTTC. The rearrangement links TRBV19 to TRBJ2-7; TRBD1 matches at 9 bases. The CDR3 is 15 amino acids. Trimming cost V 4 bases and J 2 bases; bases outside gene matches: 6. Germline V gives CDR1 LNHDA, CDR2 SQIVND (reference sequence).

CDR3 DNA: TGCGCCAGCAGCCAAGATCCCAGGGGTGGAGGAATCAACTATGGCTACACCTTC. Translated, it gives CASSQDPRGGGINYGYTF. The chain joins TRBV4-1 to TRBJ1-2; D is possibly TRBD1 (6 bases). CDR3 length: 18 residues. Per the germline V gene, CDR1 is MGHRA and CDR2 is YSYEKL. V was shortened by 0 bases and J by 2 bases, with 19 bases between the two germline ends.

Here the CDR3 reads CSGQKEETQYF. DNA for the CDR3: TGCAGTGGACAGAAGGAGGAGACCCAGTACTTC. The rearrangement joins TRBV20-1 to TRBJ2-5; tentatively, D is TRBD1 (5 bases). V was cut by 7 bases and J by 5 bases, with 11 bases left in between. From germline, CDR1 is DFQATT and CDR2 SNEGSKA (reference sequence). The CDR3 covers 11 residues.

V gene TRBV25-1 combines with J gene TRBJ1-6; 7 bases line up with TRBD1. Germline-derived CDR1 and CDR2 are MGHDK and SYGVNS. This CDR3 is built from 16 residues. With V trimmed by 8 bases and J by 0 bases, 7 bases remained unmatched. The CDR3 here is CASHGTASSYNSPLHF. DNA of the CDR3: TGTGCCAGCCACGGGACAGCGAGCTCCTATAATTCACCCCTCCACTTT.

Concerning this clonotype: A clone one base away is much larger, so this may be a read error. The J gene is TRBJ1-2, the V gene TRBV7-2; D uncertain. The CDR3 is 14 amino acids. Germline lookup yields CDR1 SGHTA and CDR2 FQGNSA. CDR3 residues: CASSSRGGDYRYTF. The CDR3 coding sequence is TGTGCCAGCAGCTCCCGTGGAGGCGACTATCGCTACACCTTC.

The V and J genes are TRBV2 and TRBJ1-2; 8 positions match TRBD1. V trimming: 6 bases; J trimming: 2 bases; junction bases outside the gene matches: 20. This CDR3 has 19 amino acids. Per the germline V gene, CDR1 is SNHLY and CDR2 is FYNNEI. CDR3 bases: TGTGCCAGCAGCCGCACCAGGGGGCCAGGGAGGCATAGAAACTATGGCTACACCTTC. It codes for CASSRTRGPGRHRNYGYTF.

The rearrangement joins TRBV4-2 to TRBJ2-1; 9 nucleotides align to TRBD2. Germline CDR1 LGHNA, CDR2 YNFKEQ. J was trimmed by 0 bases and V by 8 bases; bases with no gene match: 11. The CDR3 sequence is 17 residues long. The CDR3: CASGGTSRTLSYNEQFF. DNA of the CDR3: TGTGCCAGCGGCGGGACTAGCCGAACCCTCTCCTACAATGAGCAGTTCTTC.

This clonotype was seen only a few times. The chain combines TRBV4-3 with TRBJ2-7; D is unresolved. V lost 0 bases, J lost 0 bases, and 12 bases lay in between. Germline V gene lookup returns CDR1 LGHNA and CDR2 YSLEER. The CDR3 consists of 16 residues. The CDR3 region is CASSQDRTPSSYEQYF. CDR3 nucleotide sequence: TGCGCCAGCAGCCAAGATCGTACCCCTAGCTCCTACGAGCAGTACTTC.

J is TRBJ1-1 and V is TRBV2; TRBD1 might be the D (6 bases). V was trimmed by 4 bases and J by 1 base, leaving 10 bases between them. This CDR3 is built from 14 residues. The germline gives CDR1 SNHLY, CDR2 FYNNEI. CDR3 in DNA: TGTGCCAGCAGTGGGACAGTTTGGAACACTGAAGCTTTCTTT. The encoded protein is CASSGTVWNTEAFF.

The chain has TRBV10-3 and TRBJ1-1; D may be TRBD1 (6 bases). V lost 9 bases and J 4 bases, leaving 18 bases between the germline ends. CDR3 length: 14 residues. CDR1 and CDR2 (germline): ENHRY, SYGVKD. The CDR3: CAIQRGGGPTEAFF. CDR3 bases: TGTGCCATTCAACGGGGCGGGGGCCCCACTGAAGCTTTCTTT.